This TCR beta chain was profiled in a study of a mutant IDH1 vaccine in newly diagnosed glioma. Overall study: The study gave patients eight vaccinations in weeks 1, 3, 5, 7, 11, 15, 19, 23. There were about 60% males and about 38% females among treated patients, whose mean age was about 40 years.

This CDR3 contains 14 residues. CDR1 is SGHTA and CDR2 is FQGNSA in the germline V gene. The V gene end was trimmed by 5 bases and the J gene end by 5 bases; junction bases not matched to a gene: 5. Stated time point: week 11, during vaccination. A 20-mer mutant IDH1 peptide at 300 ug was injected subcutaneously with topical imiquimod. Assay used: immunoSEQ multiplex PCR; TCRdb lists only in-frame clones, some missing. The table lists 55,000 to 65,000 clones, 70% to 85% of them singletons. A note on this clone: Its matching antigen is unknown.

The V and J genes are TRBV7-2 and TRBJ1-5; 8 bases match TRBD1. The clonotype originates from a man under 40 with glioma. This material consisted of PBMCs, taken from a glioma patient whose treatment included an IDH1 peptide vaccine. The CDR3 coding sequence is TGTGCCAGCAGCATGGGGACAGGCTATCAGCCCCAGCATTTT. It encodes CASSMGTGYQPQHF.